This entry features one TCR beta chain sequence. What it binds is not known. This sample is part of a study of beta chain features in type 1 diabetes. Whole-study results and caveats: Sampled from patients, naive, central memory and Treg TCRB repertoires appeared more similar than those sampled from healthy donors. Type 1 diabetes patients had moderately but significantly shorter TCRB CDR3s in all four CD4+ subsets.

Expressed TCRB transcripts got sequenced, as all isolated RNA was reverse transcribed. The data were produced by immunoSEQ multiplex PCR, yet TCRdb's version contains in-frame clones alone and is incomplete. The sample has around 120,000 clones; 15% to 20% are singletons. Material for sequencing was central memory CD4+ T cells from blood. The receptor's source is a man between 18 and 29 years old with type 1 diabetes.

The CDR3 nucleotides are TGTGCCAGCAGCTCATATAGCACAGATACGCAGTATTTT. Its translation: CASSSYSTDTQYF. The J gene is TRBJ2-3, the V gene TRBV7-2; unclear D gene. The CDR3 has 13 amino acids. Trimming removed 4 bases at V and 0 bases at J, with 5 bases between. Germline-derived CDR1 and CDR2 are SGHTA and FQGNSA. Full variable domain (missing parts from reference TRBV7-2 and TRBJ2-3): GAGVSQSPSNKVTEKGKDVELRCDPISGHTALYWYRQSLGQGLEFLIYFQGNSAPDKSGLPSDRFSAERTGGSVSTLTIQRTQQEDSAVYLCASSSYSTDTQYFGPGTRLTVL.